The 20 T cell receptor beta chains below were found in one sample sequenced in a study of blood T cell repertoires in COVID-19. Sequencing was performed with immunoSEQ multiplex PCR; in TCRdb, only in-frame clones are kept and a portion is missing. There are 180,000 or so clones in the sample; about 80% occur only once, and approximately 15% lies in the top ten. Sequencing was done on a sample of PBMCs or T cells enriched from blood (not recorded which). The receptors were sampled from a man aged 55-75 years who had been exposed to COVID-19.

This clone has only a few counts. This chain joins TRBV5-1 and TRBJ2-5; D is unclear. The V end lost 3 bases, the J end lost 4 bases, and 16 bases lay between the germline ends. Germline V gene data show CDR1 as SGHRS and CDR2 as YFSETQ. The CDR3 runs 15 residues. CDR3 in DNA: TGCGCCAGCAGCTCATCTGTCCAGGTTTTAGAGACCCAGTACTTC. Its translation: CASSSSVQVLETQYF.

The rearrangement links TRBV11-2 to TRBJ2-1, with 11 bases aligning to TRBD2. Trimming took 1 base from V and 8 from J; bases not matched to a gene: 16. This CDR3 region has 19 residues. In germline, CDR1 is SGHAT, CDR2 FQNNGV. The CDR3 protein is CASSLVPQRPTSGMDEQFF. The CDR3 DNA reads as TGTGCCAGCAGCTTAGTCCCCCAGCGCCCGACTAGCGGGATGGATGAGCAGTTCTTC.

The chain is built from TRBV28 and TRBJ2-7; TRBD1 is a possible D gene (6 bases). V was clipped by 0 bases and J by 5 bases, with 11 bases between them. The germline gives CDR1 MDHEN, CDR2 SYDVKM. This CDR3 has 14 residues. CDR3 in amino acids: CASSLWPTGHEQYF. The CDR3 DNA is TGTGCCAGCAGTTTATGGCCTACAGGGCACGAGCAGTACTTC.

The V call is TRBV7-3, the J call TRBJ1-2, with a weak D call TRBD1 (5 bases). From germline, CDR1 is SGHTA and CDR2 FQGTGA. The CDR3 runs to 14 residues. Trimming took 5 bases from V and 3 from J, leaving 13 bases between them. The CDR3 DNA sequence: TGTGCCAGCAGCCTTCGGGGGGGTGACTATGGCTACACCTTC. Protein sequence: CASSLRGGDYGYTF.

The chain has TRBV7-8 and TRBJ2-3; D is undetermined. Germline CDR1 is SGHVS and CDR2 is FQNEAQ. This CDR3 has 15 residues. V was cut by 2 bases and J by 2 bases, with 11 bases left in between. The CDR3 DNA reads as TGTGCCAGCAGCTTAATGGCTCCGAACACAGATACGCAGTATTTT. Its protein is CASSLMAPNTDTQYF.

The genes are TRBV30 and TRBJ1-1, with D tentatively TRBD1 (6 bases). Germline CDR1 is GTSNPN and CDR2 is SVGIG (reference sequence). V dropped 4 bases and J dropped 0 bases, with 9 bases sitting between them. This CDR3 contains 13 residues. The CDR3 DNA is TGTGCCTGGACCAGGGGACTGAACACTGAAGCTTTCTTT. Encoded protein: CAWTRGLNTEAFF.

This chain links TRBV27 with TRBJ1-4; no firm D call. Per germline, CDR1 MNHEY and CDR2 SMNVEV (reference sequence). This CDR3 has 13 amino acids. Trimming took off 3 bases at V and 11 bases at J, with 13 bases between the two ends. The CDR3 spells CASSLGGPRKLFF. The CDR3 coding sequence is TGTGCCAGCAGTTTGGGCGGGCCTAGGAAACTGTTTTTT. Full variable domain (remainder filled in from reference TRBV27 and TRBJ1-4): EAQVTQNPRYLITVTGKKLTVTCSQNMNHEYMSWYRQDPGLGLRQIYYSMNVEVTDKGDVPEGYKVSRKEKRNFPLILESPSPNQTSLYFCASSLGGPRKLFFGSGTQLSVL.

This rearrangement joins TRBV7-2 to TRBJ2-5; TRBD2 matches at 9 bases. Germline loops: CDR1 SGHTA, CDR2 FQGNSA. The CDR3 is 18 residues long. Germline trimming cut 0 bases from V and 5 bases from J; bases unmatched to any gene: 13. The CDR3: CASSLARGGRVGKETQYF. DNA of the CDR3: TGTGCCAGCAGCTTAGCGCGTGGCGGGAGGGTCGGTAAGGAGACCCAGTACTTC. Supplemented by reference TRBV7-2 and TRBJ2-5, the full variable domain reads GAGVSQSPSNKVTEKGKDVELRCDPISGHTALYWYRQSLGQGLEFLIYFQGNSAPDKSGLPSDRFSAERTGGSVSTLTIQRTQQEDSAVYLCASSLARGGRVGKETQYFGPGTRLLVL.

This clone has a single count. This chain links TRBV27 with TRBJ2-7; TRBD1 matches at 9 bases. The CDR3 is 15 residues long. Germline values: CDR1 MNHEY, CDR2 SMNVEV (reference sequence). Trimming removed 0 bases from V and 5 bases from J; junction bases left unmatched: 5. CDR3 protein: CASSLSAGTGNEQYF. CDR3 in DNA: TGTGCCAGCAGTTTATCGGCCGGGACAGGGAACGAGCAGTACTTC.

CDR3 sequence reads: CAISVAGRNTEAFF. In DNA form, the CDR3 reads TGTGCCATCAGTGTTGCCGGGAGAAACACTGAAGCTTTCTTT. V gene TRBV10-3 combines with J gene TRBJ1-1; D is unresolved. The CDR3 is 14 residues long. Trimming took 4 bases from V and 2 from J, leaving 11 bases between them. Looked up from germline, CDR1 is ENHRY and CDR2 is SYGVKD.

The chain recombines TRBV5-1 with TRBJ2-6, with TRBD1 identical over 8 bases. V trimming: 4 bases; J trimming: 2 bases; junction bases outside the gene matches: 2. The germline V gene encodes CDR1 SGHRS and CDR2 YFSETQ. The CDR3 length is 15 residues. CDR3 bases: TGCGCCAGCAGCCAGACAGGGGCTGGGGCCAACGTCCTGACTTTC. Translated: CASSQTGAGANVLTF.

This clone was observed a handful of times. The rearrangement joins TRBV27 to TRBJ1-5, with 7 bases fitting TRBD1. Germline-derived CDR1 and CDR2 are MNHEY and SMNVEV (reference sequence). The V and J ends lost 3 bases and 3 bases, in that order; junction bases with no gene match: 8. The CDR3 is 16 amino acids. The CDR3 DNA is TGTGCCAGCAGTTTGACGGCAGGGGGACTCAATCAGCCCCAGCATTTT. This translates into CASSLTAGGLNQPQHF.

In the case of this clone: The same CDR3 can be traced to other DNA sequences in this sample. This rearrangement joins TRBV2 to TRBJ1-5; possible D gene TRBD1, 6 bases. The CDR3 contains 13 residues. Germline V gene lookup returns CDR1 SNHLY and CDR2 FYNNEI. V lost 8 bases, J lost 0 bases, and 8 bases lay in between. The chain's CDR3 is CASSGDSNQPQHF. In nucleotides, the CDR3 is TGTGCCAGCTCAGGGGATAGCAATCAGCCCCAGCATTTT.

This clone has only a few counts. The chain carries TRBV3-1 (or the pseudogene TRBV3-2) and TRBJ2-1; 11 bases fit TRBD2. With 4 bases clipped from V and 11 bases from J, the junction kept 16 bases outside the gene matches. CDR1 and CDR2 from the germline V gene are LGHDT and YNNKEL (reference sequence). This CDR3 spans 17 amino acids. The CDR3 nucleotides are TGTGCCAGCAGCCGAACCAATGTAGGGACTAGCGGAGGGCAGCAGTTCTTC. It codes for CASSRTNVGTSGGQQFF.

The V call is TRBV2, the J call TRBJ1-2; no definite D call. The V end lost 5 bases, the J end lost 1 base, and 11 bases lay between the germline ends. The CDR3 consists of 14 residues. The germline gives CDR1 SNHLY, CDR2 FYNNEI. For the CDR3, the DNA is TGTGCCAGCAGTCTTACACGGGATAACTATGGCTACACCTTC. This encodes CASSLTRDNYGYTF.

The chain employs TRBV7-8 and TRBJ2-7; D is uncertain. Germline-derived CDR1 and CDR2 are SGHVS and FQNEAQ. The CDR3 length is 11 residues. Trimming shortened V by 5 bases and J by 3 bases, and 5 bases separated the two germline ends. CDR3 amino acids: CASSPGYEQYF. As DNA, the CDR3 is TGTGCCAGCAGCCCCGGCTACGAGCAGTACTTC.

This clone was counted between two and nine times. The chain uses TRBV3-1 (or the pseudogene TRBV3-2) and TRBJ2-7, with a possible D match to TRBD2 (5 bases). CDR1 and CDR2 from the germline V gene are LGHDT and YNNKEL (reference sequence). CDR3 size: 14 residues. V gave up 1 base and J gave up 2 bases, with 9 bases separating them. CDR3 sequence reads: CASSQGGSPYEQYF. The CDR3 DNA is TGTGCCAGCAGCCAAGGAGGGAGTCCCTACGAGCAGTACTTC.

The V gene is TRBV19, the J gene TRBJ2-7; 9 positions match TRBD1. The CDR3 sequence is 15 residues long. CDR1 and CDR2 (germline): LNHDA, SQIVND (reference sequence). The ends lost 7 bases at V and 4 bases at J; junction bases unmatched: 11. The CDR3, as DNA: TGTGCCAGTACCCCAAAACGGGGACAGGGATACGAGCAGTACTTC. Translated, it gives CASTPKRGQGYEQYF.

This CDR3 reads CASSLDFRDRGTEAFF. The CDR3 nucleotides are TGCGCCAGCAGCTTGGATTTTCGGGACAGGGGCACTGAAGCTTTCTTT. This sequence joins TRBV5-1 and TRBJ1-1; TRBD1 matches at 10 bases. CDR1 is SGHRS, CDR2 YFSETQ, per germline. The CDR3 sequence is 16 residues long. J gave up 4 bases and V 0 bases, and 6 bases lay outside the gene matches.

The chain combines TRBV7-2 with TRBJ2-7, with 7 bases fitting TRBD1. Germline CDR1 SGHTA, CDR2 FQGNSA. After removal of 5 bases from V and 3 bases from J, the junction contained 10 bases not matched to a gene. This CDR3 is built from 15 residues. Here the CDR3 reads CASSPPGQSIYEQYF. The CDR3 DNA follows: TGTGCCAGCAGCCCACCGGGACAGTCGATCTACGAGCAGTACTTC.